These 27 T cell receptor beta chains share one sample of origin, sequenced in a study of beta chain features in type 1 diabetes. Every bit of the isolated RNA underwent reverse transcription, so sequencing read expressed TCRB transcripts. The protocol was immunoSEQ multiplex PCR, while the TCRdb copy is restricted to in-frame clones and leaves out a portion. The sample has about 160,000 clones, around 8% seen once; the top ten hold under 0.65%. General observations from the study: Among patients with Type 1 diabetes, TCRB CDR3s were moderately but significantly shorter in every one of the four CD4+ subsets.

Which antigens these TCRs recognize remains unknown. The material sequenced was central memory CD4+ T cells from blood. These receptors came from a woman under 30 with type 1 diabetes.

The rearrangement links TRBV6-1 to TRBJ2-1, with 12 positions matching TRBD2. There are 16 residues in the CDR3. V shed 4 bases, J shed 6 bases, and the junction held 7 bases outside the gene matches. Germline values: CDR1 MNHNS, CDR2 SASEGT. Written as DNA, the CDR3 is TGTGCCAGCAGTGTGACACTAGCGGGAGGATCCAATGAGCAGTTCTTC. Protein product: CASSVTLAGGSNEQFF.

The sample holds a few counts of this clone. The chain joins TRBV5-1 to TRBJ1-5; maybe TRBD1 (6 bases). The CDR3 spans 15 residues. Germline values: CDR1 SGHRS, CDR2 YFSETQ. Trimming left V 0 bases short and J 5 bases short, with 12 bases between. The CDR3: CASSLAGVGDQPQHF. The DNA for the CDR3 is TGCGCCAGCAGCTTGGCAGGGGTGGGGGATCAGCCCCAGCATTTT.

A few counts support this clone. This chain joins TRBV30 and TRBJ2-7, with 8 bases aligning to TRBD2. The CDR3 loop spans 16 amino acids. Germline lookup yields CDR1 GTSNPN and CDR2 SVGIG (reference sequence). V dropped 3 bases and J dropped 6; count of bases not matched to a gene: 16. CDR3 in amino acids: CAWRKRRLAGRAEQYF. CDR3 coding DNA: TGTGCCTGGAGGAAGCGCCGCCTAGCGGGCCGAGCCGAGCAGTACTTC.

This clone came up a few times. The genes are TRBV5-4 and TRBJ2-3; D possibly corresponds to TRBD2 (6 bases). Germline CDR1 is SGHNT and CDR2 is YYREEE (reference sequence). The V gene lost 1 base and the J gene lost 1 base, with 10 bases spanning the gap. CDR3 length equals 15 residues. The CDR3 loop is CASSLPGVGTDTQYF. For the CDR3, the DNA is TGTGCCAGCAGCTTGCCGGGGGTCGGCACAGATACGCAGTATTTT.

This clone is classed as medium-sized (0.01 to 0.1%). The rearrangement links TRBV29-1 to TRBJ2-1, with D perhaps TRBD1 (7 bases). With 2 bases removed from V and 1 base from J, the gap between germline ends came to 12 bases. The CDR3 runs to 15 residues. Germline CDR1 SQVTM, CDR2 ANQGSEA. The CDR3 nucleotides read TGCAGCGTTGAAAGGCGGGACAGATCCTACAATGAGCAGTTCTTC. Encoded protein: CSVERRDRSYNEQFF.

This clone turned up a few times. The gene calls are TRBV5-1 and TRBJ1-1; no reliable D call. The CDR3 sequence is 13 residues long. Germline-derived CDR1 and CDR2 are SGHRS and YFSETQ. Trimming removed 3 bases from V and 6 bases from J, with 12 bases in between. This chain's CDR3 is CASSWNYEAEAFF. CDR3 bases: TGCGCCAGCAGCTGGAACTATGAGGCTGAAGCTTTCTTT. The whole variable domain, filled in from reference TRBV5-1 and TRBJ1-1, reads KAGVTQTPRYLIKTRGQQVTLSCSPISGHRSVSWYQQTPGQGLQFLFEYFSETQRNKGNFPGRFSGRQFSNSRSEMNVSTLELGDSALYLCASSWNYEAEAFFGQGTRLTVV.

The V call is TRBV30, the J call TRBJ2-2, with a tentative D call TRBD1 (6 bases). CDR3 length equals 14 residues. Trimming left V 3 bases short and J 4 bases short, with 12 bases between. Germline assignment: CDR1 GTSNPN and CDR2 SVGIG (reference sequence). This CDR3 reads CAWRNRAGTGELFF. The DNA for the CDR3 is TGTGCCTGGAGGAACAGGGCGGGCACCGGGGAGCTGTTTTTT.

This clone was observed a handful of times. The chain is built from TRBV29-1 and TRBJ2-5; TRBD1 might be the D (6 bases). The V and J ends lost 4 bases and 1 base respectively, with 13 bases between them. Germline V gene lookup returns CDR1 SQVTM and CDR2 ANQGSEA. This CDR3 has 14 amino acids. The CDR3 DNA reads TGCAGCGTTGGACACCTGGGGGCCCAAGAGACCCAGTACTTC. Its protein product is CSVGHLGAQETQYF. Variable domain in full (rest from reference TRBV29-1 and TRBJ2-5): SAVISQKPSRDICQRGTSLTIQCQVDSQVTMMFWYRQQPGQSLTLIATANQGSEATYESGFVIDKFPISRPNLTFSTLTVSNMSPEDSSIYLCSVGHLGAQETQYFGPGTRLLVL.

This CDR3 is CASTREGTAEKLFF. The CDR3, as DNA: TGTGCCAGCACCCGAGAGGGGACAGCGGAAAAACTGTTTTTT. J is TRBJ1-4 and V is TRBV2, with TRBD1 identical over 7 bases. CDR1 SNHLY and CDR2 FYNNEI come from the germline V gene. J lost 8 bases, V lost 7 bases, and 10 bases had no gene match. The CDR3 covers 14 residues.

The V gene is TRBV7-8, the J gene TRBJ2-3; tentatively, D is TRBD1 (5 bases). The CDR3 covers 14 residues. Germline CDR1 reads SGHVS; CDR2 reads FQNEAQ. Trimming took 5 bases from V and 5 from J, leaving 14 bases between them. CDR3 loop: CASSPGRVEDTQYF. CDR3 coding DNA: TGTGCCAGCAGCCCGGGCAGGGTGGAAGATACGCAGTATTTT. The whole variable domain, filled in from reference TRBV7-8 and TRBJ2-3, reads GAGVSQSPRYKVAKRGQDVALRCDPISGHVSLFWYQQALGQGPEFLTYFQNEAQLDKSGLPSDRFFAERPEGSVSTLKIQRTQQEDSAVYLCASSPGRVEDTQYFGPGTRLTVL.

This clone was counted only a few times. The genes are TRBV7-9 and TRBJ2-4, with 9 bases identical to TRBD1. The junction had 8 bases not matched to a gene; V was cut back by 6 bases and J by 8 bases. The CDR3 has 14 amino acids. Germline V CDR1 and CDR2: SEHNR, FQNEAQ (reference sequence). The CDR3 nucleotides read TGTGCCAGCAGTCCACAGGGGGCAGACGACATTCAGTACTTC. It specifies CASSPQGADDIQYF.

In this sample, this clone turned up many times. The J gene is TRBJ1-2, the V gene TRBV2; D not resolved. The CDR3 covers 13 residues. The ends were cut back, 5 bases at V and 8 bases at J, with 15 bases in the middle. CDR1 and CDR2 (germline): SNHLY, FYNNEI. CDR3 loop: CASSPDLRRGYTF. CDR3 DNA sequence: TGTGCCAGCAGTCCCGACTTGCGTAGAGGCTACACCTTC.

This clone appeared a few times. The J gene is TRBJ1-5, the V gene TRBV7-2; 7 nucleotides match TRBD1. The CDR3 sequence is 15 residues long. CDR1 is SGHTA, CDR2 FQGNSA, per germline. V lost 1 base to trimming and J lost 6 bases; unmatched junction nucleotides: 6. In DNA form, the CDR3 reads TGTGCCAGCAGCTTAGGCAGGGGGTTAGCTCAGCCCCAGCATTTT. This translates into CASSLGRGLAQPQHF.

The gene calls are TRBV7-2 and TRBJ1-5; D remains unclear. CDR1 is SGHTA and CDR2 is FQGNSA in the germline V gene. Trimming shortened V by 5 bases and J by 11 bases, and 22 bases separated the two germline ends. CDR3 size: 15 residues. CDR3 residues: CASSATGSQGKAQHF. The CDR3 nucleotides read TGTGCCAGCAGCGCCACCGGGAGCCAAGGGAAGGCCCAGCATTTT.

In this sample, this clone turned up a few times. This CDR3 is CAWGVSSYEQYF. CDR3 coding DNA: TGTGCCTGGGGGGTTAGCTCCTACGAGCAGTACTTC. The chain is built from TRBV28 and TRBJ2-7, with D possibly being TRBD2 (6 bases). CDR1 and CDR2 (germline): MDHEN, SYDVKM. The CDR3 totals 12 residues. The V end lost 11 bases, the J end lost 0 bases, and 11 bases lay between the germline ends.

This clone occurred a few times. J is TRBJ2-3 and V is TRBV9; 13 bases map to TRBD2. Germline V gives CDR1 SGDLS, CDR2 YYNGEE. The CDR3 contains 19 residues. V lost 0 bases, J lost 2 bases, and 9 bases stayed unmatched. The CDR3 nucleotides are TGTGCCAGCAGCGTAGCTACGAGACTAGCGGGGGGCGCCACAGATACGCAGTATTTT. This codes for CASSVATRLAGGATDTQYF.

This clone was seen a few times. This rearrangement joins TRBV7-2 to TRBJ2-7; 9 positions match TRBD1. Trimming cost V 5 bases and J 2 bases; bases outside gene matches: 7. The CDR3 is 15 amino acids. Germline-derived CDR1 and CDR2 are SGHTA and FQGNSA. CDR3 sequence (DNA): TGTGCCAGCAGCACCTACAGGGGGCAAACCTACGAGCAGTACTTC. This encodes CASSTYRGQTYEQYF. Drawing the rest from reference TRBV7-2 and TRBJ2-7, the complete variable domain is GAGVSQSPSNKVTEKGKDVELRCDPISGHTALYWYRQSLGQGLEFLIYFQGNSAPDKSGLPSDRFSAERTGGSVSTLTIQRTQQEDSAVYLCASSTYRGQTYEQYFGPGTRLTVT.

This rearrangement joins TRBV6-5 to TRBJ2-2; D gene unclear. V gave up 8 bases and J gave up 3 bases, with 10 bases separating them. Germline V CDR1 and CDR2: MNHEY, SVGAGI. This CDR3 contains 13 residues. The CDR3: CASSYSYTGELFF. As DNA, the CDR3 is TGTGCCAGCTCCTATTCCTACACCGGGGAGCTGTTTTTT.

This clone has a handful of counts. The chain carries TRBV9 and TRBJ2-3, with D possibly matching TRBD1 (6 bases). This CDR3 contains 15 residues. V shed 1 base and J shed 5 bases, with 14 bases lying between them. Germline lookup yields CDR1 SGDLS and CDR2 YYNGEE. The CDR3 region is CASSVLGGEGDTQYF. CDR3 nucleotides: TGTGCCAGCAGCGTACTAGGGGGAGAGGGAGATACGCAGTATTTT.

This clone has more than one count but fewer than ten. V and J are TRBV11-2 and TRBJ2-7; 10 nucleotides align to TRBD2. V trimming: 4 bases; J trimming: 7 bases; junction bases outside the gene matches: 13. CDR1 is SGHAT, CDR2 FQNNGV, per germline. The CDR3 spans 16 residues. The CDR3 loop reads CASSSGGLASGVEQYF. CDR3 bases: TGTGCCAGCAGCTCTGGGGGACTAGCGAGCGGGGTGGAGCAGTACTTC.

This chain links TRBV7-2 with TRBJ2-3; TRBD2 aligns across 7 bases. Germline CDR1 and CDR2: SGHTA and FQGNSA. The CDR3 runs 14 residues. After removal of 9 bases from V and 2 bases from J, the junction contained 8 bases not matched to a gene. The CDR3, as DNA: TGTGCCAGTACGCCCGGGACTACCACAGATACGCAGTATTTT. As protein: CASTPGTTTDTQYF.

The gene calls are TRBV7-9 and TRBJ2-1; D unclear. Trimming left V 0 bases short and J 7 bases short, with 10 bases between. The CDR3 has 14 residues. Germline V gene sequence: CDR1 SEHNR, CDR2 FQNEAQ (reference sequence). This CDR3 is CASSLAESRNEQFF. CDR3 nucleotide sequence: TGTGCCAGCAGCTTAGCGGAGTCTAGAAATGAGCAGTTCTTC.

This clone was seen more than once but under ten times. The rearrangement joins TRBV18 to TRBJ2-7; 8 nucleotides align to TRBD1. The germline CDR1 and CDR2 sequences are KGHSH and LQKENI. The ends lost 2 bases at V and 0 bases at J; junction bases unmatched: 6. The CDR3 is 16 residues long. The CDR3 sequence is CASSPNAGGYSYEQYF. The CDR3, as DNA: TGTGCCAGCTCACCAAACGCAGGGGGCTACTCCTACGAGCAGTACTTC. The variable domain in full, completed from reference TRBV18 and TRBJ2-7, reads NAGVMQNPRHLVRRRGQEARLRCSPMKGHSHVYWYRQLPEEGLKFMVYLQKENIIDESGMPKERFSAEFPKEGPSILRIQQVVRGDSAAYFCASSPNAGGYSYEQYFGPGTRLTVT.

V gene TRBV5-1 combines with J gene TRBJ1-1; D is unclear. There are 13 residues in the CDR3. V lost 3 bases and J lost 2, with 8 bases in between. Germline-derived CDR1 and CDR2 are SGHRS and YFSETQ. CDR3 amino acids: CASSYGHNTEAFF. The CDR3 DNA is TGCGCCAGCAGCTACGGTCATAACACTGAAGCTTTCTTT.

CDR3 loop: CASSQGEGGYTF. The CDR3 DNA sequence: TGTGCCAGCAGTCAGGGGGAAGGTGGCTACACCTTC. This chain links TRBV6-6 with TRBJ1-2; TRBD1 agrees at 7 bases. Germline CDR1 and CDR2: MNHNY and SVGAGI (reference sequence). The CDR3 spans 12 residues. V shed 5 bases and J 7 bases; nucleotides not matched to a gene: 4.

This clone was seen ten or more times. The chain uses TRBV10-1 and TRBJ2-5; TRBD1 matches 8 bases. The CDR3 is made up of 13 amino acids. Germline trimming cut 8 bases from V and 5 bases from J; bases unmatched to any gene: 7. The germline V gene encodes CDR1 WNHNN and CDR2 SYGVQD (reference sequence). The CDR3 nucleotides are TGCGCCAGCTCAGGGGGCGCGATGGAGACCCAGTACTTC. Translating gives CASSGGAMETQYF.

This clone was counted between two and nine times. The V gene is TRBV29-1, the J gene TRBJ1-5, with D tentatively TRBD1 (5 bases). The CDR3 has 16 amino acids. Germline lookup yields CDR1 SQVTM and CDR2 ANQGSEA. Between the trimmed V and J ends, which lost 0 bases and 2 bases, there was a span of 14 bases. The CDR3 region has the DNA TGCAGCGTTGAAGAAGGGGCGTCCCCTGGCAATCAGCCCCAGCATTTT. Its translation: CSVEEGASPGNQPQHF.